The 15 T cell receptor beta chains reported below all come from one sample, sequenced in a study of blood T cells in healthy people across ages. Together with a sample-barcoded 5' primer, a J-beta primer mix was included in a second PCR lasting about 6 to 12 cycles. TCRdb reanalysed the 5' RACE reads using MiXCR and keeps one entry per CDR3 protein. This sample yields approximately 900,000 distinct CDR3 sequences, of which roughly 48% are seen a single time; roughly 13% belongs to the top ten. The sequencing input was blood. These TCRs come from a man younger than 45 in good health.

This chain uses TRBV7-6 with TRBJ2-7; D is possibly TRBD1 or TRBD2 (5 bases each). This CDR3 contains 15 residues. V was shortened by 0 bases and J by 3 bases, with 12 bases between the two germline ends. CDR1 SGHVS and CDR2 FNYEAQ come from the germline V gene. The CDR3 sequence: CASSLASGTLYEQYF. CDR3 nucleotides: TGTGCCAGCAGCTTAGCGTCAGGGACCCTCTACGAGCAGTACTTC.

This clonotype occurred a few times. The chain couples TRBV7-2 to TRBJ2-1, with TRBD2 identical over 7 bases. The J segment lost 7 bases and the V segment lost 5 bases, leaving 5 bases of the junction unmatched. Germline CDR1 and CDR2: SGHTA and FQGNSA. The CDR3 runs to 13 residues. The DNA of the CDR3 is TGTGCCAGCAGCGCCCGGACTAGGAATGAGCAGTTCTTC. This sequence encodes CASSARTRNEQFF.

The V and J genes are TRBV10-3 and TRBJ2-5; D is uncertain. Trimming left V 4 bases short and J 1 base short, with 7 bases between. The CDR3 extends over 13 amino acids. Germline values: CDR1 ENHRY, CDR2 SYGVKD. As DNA, the CDR3 is TGTGCCATCAGTGTAGGGCGCCAAGAGACCCAGTACTTC. Its translation: CAISVGRQETQYF.

This clonotype was seen only a few times. CDR3 protein: CASSLQWGGLNQPQHF. The CDR3 DNA reads TGTGCCAGCAGCTTACAATGGGGGGGGCTGAATCAGCCCCAGCATTTT. V gene TRBV7-2 combines with J gene TRBJ1-5; perhaps TRBD1 as D (6 bases). The CDR3 covers 16 residues. Germline V gives CDR1 SGHTA, CDR2 FQGNSA. V was cut by 2 bases and J by 4 bases, with 15 bases left in between.

This clonotype was counted a few times. The V and J genes are TRBV25-1 and TRBJ1-6; no reliable D call. The CDR3 loop spans 15 amino acids. Trimming took 3 bases from V and 1 from J, leaving 7 bases between them. Per germline, CDR1 MGHDK and CDR2 SYGVNS. DNA of the CDR3: TGTGCCAGCAGTGACCCCAGGTCCTATAATTCACCCCTCCACTTT. This encodes CASSDPRSYNSPLHF.

This chain connects TRBV6-6 to TRBJ2-7; 7 bases agree with TRBD1. The CDR3 is 16 amino acids. Germline lookup yields CDR1 MNHNY and CDR2 SVGAGI (reference sequence). V gave up 5 bases and J gave up 0 bases; unmatched junction bases: 10. CDR3 protein: CASSRGLAGPSYEQYF. The CDR3 DNA follows: TGTGCCAGCAGTAGGGGGCTCGCAGGTCCCTCCTACGAGCAGTACTTC.

In nucleotides, the CDR3 is TGTGCCAGCAGTCCCCATGTGAACACTGAAGCTTTCTTT. Translating gives CASSPHVNTEAFF. The chain employs TRBV12-3 or TRBV12-4 and TRBJ1-1; no reliable D call. This CDR3 is 13 amino acids long. Trimming removed 5 bases at V and 0 bases at J, with 7 bases between.

This chain uses TRBV4-1 with TRBJ2-2; 8 bases match TRBD1. V shed 2 bases, J shed 5 bases, and the junction held 4 bases outside the gene matches. This CDR3 region has 15 residues. Germline V gene sequence: CDR1 MGHRA, CDR2 YSYEKL. The CDR3 coding sequence is TGCGCCAGCAGCCAAAGACAGGGGAAAACCGGGGAGCTGTTTTTT. Translating it yields CASSQRQGKTGELFF.

V and J are TRBV20-1 and TRBJ1-2; weak D call: TRBD1 (6 bases). The CDR3 loop spans 15 amino acids. From germline, CDR1 is DFQATT and CDR2 SNEGSKA (reference sequence). The CDR3 spells CSTSQGSPSSYGYTF. The CDR3 nucleotides read TGCTCTACTTCCCAGGGGTCCCCTTCGAGCTATGGCTACACCTTC.

The J gene is TRBJ1-2, the V gene TRBV28; D possibly corresponds to TRBD1 (6 bases). V was cut by 3 bases and J by 2 bases, with 16 bases left in between. The CDR3 has 16 residues. CDR1 is MDHEN, CDR2 SYDVKM, per germline. CDR3 in amino acids: CASSLGAGSVNYGYTF. As DNA, the CDR3 is TGTGCCAGCAGTTTGGGGGCAGGGAGTGTCAACTATGGCTACACCTTC.

This rearrangement joins TRBV30 to TRBJ2-7; D not resolved. The CDR3 spans 12 residues. The germline V gene has CDR1 GTSNPN and CDR2 SVGIG (reference sequence). V dropped 6 bases and J dropped 1 base, with 10 bases sitting between them. The CDR3 sequence: CACSRDSYEQYF. The CDR3 DNA reads TGTGCCTGCTCAAGGGATTCCTACGAGCAGTACTTC.

V gene TRBV28 combines with J gene TRBJ1-5; 7 nucleotides match TRBD1. This CDR3 has 16 amino acids. From germline, CDR1 is MDHEN and CDR2 SYDVKM. V lost 6 bases and J lost 2; bases outside the gene matches: 10. The CDR3 reads CASRFTGDVGNQPQHF. The CDR3 nucleotides read TGTGCCAGCAGATTTACAGGGGATGTAGGCAATCAGCCCCAGCATTTT.

This chain uses TRBV10-3 with TRBJ2-7; D is unresolved. V was pared by 2 bases and J by 3 bases, with 11 bases between. The germline gives CDR1 ENHRY, CDR2 SYGVKD. This CDR3 comprises 14 residues. The CDR3 reads CAISEEELDYEQYF. The CDR3 bases are TGTGCCATCAGTGAGGAGGAGCTGGACTACGAGCAGTACTTC.

The CDR3 nucleotides are TGCAGCGTTGATCAGGGAGGAGAGACCCAGTACTTC. It translates to CSVDQGGETQYF. The V and J genes are TRBV29-1 and TRBJ2-5, with D possibly being TRBD2 (6 bases). From germline, CDR1 is SQVTM and CDR2 ANQGSEA. Trimming took 3 bases from V and 4 from J, leaving 9 bases between them. This CDR3 is 12 amino acids long.

This clonotype showed up just a few times. CDR3 sequence reads: CASSLGDRTRLYNEQFF. The CDR3 bases are TGCGCCAGCAGCTTGGGGGACAGGACTCGACTTTACAATGAGCAGTTCTTC. V gene TRBV5-1 combines with J gene TRBJ2-1; 8 positions agree with TRBD1. Germline V gene lookup returns CDR1 SGHRS and CDR2 YFSETQ. The CDR3 spans 17 residues. The J segment lost 4 bases and the V segment lost 0 bases, leaving 9 bases of the junction unmatched.